This TCR beta chain was captured in a study of cytomegalovirus exposure and HLA in healthy donors. 13 Jbeta primers and 60 Vbeta primers were used for the PCR. Produced via immunoSEQ multiplex PCR; TCRdb's table is partial and in-frame only. The sample has more than 100,000 clones; about 61% are singletons. The study sampled nominally healthy donors, though unrecorded immune exposures were likely. This CDR3 has 17 amino acids. The V gene lost 3 bases and the J gene lost 2 bases, with 21 bases spanning the gap. Per the germline V gene, CDR1 is SGHRS and CDR2 is YFSETQ. A remark on this clone: Its specificity is not known.

Broader study findings: A few V segments could not be told apart, such as TRBV6-2 and TRBV6-3, and were left out. In a later analysis, across HLA loci, associated TCR counts were highest for DRB1, lowest for HLA-C.

This TCR derives from a woman aged 40 to 50 in good health and CMV-seronegative. The chain couples TRBV5-1 to TRBJ2-7, with D possibly TRBD2 on 5 matching bases. The source material was PBMCs. In nucleotides, the CDR3 is TGCGCCAGCAGCTCATCCTTTAGCGATGCGGTCCCCTACGAGCAGTACTTC. It encodes CASSSSFSDAVPYEQYF.